This T cell receptor (beta chain) was sequenced during a study of OX40 agonist ivuxolimab in advanced cancers. Study-wide results and limits: Averaging showed that CD8+ T cells had more expanded clones than CD4+ did.

Patients were ineligible given autoimmune disease history or systemic immunosuppression. The sampling schedule covered blood at baseline, cycle 4 day 1, and cycle 7 day 1. The method was immunoSEQ multiplex PCR; TCRdb's version includes in-frame clones alone and lacks a portion of them. The sample comprises approximately 77,000 clones, under 90% of which are singletons, and 6.5% to 8.5% rests with the top ten. Germline CDR1 reads SGHTA; CDR2 reads FQGTGA. The CDR3 has 13 residues. Trimming shortened V by 3 bases and J by 3 bases, and 8 bases separated the two germline ends. Regarding this clone: What it binds is not known.

This clonotype was obtained from an adult with an advanced solid tumor such as melanoma, head and neck, liver or kidney cancer. The chain joins TRBV7-3 to TRBJ1-1; D call uncertain. This material consisted of CD4+ or CD8+ T cells sorted from blood, taken in a trial of the OX40 agonist ivuxolimab. CDR3 DNA sequence: TGTGCCAGCAGCTTCCAGAGGGACACTGAAGCTTTCTTT. Amino acids: CASSFQRDTEAFF.